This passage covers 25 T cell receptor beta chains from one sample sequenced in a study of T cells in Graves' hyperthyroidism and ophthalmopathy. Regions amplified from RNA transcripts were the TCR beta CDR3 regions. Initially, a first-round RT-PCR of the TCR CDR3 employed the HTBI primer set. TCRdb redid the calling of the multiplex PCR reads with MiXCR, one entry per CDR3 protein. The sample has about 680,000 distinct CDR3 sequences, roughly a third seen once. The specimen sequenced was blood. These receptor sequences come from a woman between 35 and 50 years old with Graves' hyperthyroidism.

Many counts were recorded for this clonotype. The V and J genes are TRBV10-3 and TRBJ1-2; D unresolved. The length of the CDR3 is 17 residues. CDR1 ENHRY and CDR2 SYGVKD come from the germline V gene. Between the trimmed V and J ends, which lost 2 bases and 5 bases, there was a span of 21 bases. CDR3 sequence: CAISEISGYSDLYGYTF. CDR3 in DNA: TGTGCCATCAGTGAGATTAGCGGGTACAGCGACCTATATGGCTACACCTTC.

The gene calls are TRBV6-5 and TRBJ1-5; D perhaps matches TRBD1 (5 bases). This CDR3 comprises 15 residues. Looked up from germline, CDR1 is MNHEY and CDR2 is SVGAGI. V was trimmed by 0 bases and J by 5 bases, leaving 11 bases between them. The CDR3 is CASSYSATDYQPQHF. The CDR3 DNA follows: TGTGCCAGCAGTTACTCCGCGACAGACTATCAGCCCCAGCATTTT.

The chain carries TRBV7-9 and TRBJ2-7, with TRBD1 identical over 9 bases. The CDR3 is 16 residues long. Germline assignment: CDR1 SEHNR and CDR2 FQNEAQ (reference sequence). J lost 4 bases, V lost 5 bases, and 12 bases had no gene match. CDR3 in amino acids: CASSHARTGAAYEQYF. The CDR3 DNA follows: TGTGCCAGCAGCCATGCCCGGACAGGGGCCGCTTACGAGCAGTACTTC. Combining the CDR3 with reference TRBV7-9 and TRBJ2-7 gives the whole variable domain DTGVSQNPRHKITKRGQNVTFRCDPISEHNRLYWYRQTLGQGPEFLTYFQNEAQLEKSRLLSDRFSAERPKGSFSTLEIQRTEQGDSAMYLCASSHARTGAAYEQYFGPGTRLTVT.

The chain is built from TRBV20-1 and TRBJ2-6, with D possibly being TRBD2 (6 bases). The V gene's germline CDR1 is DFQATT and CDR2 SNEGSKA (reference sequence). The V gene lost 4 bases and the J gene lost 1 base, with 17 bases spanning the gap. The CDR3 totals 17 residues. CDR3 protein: CSAKWGTGRSGANVLTF. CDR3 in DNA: TGCAGTGCTAAATGGGGGACGGGGAGGTCTGGGGCCAACGTCCTGACTTTC.

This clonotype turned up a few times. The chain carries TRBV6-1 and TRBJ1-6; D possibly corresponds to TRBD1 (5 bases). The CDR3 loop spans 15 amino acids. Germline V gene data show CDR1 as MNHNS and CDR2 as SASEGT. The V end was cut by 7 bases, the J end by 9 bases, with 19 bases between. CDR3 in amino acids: CASNHGEGAGSPLHF. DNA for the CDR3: TGTGCCAGCAATCACGGGGAAGGGGCGGGTTCACCCCTCCACTTT.

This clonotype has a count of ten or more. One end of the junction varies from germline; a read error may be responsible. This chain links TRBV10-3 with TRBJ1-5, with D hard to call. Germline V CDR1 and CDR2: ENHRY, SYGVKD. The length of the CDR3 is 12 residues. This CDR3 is CASSFTNQPQHF. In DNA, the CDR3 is TGTGCCAGCAGTTTTACTAATCAGCCCCAGCATTTT.

The CDR3, as DNA: TGTGCCAGTAAGGTGGGAGTCGGGAGGCAGCCCCAGCATTTT. This sequence encodes CASKVGVGRQPQHF. This chain joins TRBV19 and TRBJ1-5; no firm D call. The V gene lost 7 bases and the J gene lost 7 bases, with 17 bases spanning the gap. This CDR3 region has 14 residues. Germline lookup yields CDR1 LNHDA and CDR2 SQIVND (reference sequence). Filled out from reference TRBV19 and TRBJ1-5, the complete variable domain reads DGGITQSPKYLFRKEGQNVTLSCEQNLNHDAMYWYRQDPGQGLRLIYYSQIVNDFQKGDIAEGYSVSREKKESFPLTVTSAQKNPTAFYLCASKVGVGRQPQHFGDGTRLSIL.

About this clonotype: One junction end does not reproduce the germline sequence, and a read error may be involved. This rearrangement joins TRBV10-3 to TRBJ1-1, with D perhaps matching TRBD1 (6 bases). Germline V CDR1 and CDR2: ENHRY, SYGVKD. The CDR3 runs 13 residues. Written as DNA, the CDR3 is TGTGCCATCAGTGGGAACAGGGCCACTGAAGCTTCCTTT. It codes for CAISGNRATEASF.

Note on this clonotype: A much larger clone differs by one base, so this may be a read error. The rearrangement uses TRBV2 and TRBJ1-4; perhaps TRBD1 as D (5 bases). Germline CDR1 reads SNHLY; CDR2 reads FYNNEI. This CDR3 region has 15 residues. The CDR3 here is CTSMGGVVTNEKLFF. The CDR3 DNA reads TGTACCAGCATGGGAGGGGTCGTAACTAATGAAAAACTGTTTTTT.

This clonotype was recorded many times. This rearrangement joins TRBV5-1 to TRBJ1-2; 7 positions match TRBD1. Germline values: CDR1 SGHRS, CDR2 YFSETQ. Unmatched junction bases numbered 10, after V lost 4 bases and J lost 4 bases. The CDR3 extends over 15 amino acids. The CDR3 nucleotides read TGCGCCAGCAGCGAGGGGGCAGGACGAATCTATGGCTACACCTTC. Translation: CASSEGAGRIYGYTF.

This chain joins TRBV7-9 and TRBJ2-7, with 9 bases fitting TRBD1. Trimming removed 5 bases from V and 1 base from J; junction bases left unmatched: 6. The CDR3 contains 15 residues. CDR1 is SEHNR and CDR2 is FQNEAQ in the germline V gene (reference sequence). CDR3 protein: CASSMWTGESYEQYF. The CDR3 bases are TGTGCCAGCAGCATGTGGACAGGGGAGTCCTACGAGCAGTACTTC. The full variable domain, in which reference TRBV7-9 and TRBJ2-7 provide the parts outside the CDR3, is DTGVSQNPRHKITKRGQNVTFRCDPISEHNRLYWYRQTLGQGPEFLTYFQNEAQLEKSRLLSDRFSAERPKGSFSTLEIQRTEQGDSAMYLCASSMWTGESYEQYFGPGTRLTVT.

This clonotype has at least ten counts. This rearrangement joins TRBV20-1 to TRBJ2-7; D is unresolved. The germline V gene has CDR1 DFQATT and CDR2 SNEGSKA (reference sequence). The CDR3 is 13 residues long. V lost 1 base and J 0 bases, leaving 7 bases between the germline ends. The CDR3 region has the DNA TGCAGTGCTAGAGCCCACAGCTCCTACGAGCAGTACTTC. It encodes CSARAHSSYEQYF.

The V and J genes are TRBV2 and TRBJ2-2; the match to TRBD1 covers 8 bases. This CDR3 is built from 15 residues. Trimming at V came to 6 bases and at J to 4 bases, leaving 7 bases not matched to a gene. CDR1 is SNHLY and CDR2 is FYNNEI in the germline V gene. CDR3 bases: TGTGCCAGCAGGGCCGGACAGGGTGGCACCGGGGAGCTGTTTTTT. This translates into CASRAGQGGTGELFF.

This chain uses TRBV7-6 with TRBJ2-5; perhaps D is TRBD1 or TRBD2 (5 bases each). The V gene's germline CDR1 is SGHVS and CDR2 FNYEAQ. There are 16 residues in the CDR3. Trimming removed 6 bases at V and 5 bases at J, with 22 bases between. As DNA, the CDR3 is TGTGCCAGCAGTTACTCTTCGGCAGGGAGAGGGGAGACCCAGTACTTC. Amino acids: CASSYSSAGRGETQYF.

CDR3 sequence (DNA): TGTGCCAGCAGTCTCGGGGGGTCAGGAGGGACCCAGTACTTC. Translating it yields CASSLGGSGGTQYF. The chain recombines TRBV27 with TRBJ2-5, with 7 bases lining up with TRBD2. This CDR3 is 14 amino acids long. With 5 bases clipped from V and 7 bases from J, the junction kept 10 bases outside the gene matches. Germline V gene lookup returns CDR1 MNHEY and CDR2 SMNVEV (reference sequence).

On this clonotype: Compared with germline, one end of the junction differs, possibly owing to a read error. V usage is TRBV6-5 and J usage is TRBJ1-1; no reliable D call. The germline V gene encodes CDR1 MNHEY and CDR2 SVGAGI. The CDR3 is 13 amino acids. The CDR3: CTSSYRMNTEAFF. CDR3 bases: TGTACCAGCAGTTATAGAATGAACACTGAAGCTTTCTTT.

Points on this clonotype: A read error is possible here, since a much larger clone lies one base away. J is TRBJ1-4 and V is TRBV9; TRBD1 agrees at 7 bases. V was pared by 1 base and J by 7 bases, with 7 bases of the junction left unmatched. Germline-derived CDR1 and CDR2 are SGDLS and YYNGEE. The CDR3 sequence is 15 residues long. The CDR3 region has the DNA TGTGCCAGCAGCGTACAGGGGGTCCCTGGTGAAAAACTGTTTTTT. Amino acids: CASSVQGVPGEKLFF.

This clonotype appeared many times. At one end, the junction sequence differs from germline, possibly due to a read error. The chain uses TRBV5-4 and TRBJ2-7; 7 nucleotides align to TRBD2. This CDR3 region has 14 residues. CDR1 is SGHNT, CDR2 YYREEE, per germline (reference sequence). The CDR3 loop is CASSFGGSSYEQYF. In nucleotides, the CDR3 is TGCGCCAGCAGTTTCGGCGGGAGCTCCTACGAGCAGTACTTC.

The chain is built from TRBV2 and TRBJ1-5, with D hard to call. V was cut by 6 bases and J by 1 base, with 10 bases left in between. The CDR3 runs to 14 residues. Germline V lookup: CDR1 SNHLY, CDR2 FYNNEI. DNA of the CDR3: TGTGCCAGCAGGCGAGCCCTAAGCAATCAGCCCCAGCATTTT. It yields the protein CASRRALSNQPQHF.

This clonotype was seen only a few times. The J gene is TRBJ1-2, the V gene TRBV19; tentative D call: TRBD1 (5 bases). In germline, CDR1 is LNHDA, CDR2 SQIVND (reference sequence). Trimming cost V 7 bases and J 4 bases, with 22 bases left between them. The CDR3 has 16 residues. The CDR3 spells CASTRQIRDGGYGYTF. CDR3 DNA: TGTGCCAGTACTCGACAAATCAGGGATGGAGGCTATGGCTACACCTTC.

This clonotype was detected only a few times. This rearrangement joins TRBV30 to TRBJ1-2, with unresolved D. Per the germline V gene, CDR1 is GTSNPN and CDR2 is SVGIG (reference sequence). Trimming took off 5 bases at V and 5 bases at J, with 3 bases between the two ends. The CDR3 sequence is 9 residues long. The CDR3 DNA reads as TGTGCCTGGGGGTATGGCTACACCTTC. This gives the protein CAWGYGYTF. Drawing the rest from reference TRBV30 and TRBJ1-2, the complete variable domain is SQTIHQWPATLVQPVGSPLSLECTVEGTSNPNLYWYRQAAGRGLQLLFYSVGIGQISSEVPQNLSASRPQDRQFILSSKKLLLSDSGFYLCAWGYGYTFGSGTRLTVV.

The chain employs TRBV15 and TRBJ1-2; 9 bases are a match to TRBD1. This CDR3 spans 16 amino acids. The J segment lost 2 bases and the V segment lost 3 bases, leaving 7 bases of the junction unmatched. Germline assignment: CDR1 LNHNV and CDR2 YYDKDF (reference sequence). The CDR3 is CATSRGRGTGNYGYTF. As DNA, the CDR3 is TGTGCCACCAGCAGGGGGAGGGGGACAGGGAACTATGGCTACACCTTC.

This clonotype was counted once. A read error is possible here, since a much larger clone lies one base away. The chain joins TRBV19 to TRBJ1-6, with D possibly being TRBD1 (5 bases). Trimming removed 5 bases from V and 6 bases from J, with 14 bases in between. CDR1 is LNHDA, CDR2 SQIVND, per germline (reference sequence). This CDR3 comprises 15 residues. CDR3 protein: CASSLQVRSNSPLHF. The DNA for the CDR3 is TGTGCCAGTAGTCTACAGGTACGGTCTAATTCACCCCTCCACTTT. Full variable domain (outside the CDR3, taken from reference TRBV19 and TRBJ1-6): DGGITQSPKYLFRKEGQNVTLSCEQNLNHDAMYWYRQDPGQGLRLIYYSQIVNDFQKGDIAEGYSVSREKKESFPLTVTSAQKNPTAFYLCASSLQVRSNSPLHFGNGTRLTVT.

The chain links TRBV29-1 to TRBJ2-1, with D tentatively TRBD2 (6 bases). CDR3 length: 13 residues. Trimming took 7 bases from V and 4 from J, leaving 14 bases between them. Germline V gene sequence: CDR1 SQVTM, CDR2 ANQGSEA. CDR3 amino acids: CSDNLAQYNEQFF. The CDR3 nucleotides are TGCAGCGATAATCTAGCGCAGTACAATGAGCAGTTCTTC.

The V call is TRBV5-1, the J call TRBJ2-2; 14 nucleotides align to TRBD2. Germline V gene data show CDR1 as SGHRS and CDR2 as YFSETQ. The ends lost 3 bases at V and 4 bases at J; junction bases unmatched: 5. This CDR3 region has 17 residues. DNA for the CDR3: TGCGCCAGCAGCTCGGGACTAGCGGGAGCAGGCACCGGGGAGCTGTTTTTT. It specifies CASSSGLAGAGTGELFF.